This T cell receptor beta chain was recovered during a study of OX40 agonist ivuxolimab in advanced cancers. Study results and limitations: The CD4+ and CD8+ T cells in the blood had expanded clonally by week 6 at 0.1 to 3.0 mg/kg.

Sequenced by immunoSEQ multiplex PCR; TCRdb stores in-frame clones only, minus some. The sample consists of over 70,000 clones, roughly 93% of them appearing once. The J segment lost 6 bases and the V segment lost 3 bases, leaving 10 bases of the junction unmatched. Germline V gene sequence: CDR1 LGHNA, CDR2 YNFKEQ. The CDR3 loop spans 17 amino acids. A word on this clone: Its antigen remains unknown.

This material consisted of CD4+ or CD8+ T cells sorted from blood, taken in a trial of the OX40 agonist ivuxolimab. This rearrangement joins TRBV4-2 to TRBJ2-7; 14 bases line up with TRBD2. This TCR came from an adult with an advanced solid tumor such as melanoma, head and neck, liver or kidney cancer. DNA for the CDR3: TGTGCCAGCAGCCACGTGCAGGCCGGACTAGCGGGAGGCGAGCAGTACTTC. Translated, it gives CASSHVQAGLAGGEQYF.